Listed below are T cell receptor beta chains from one sample, sequenced in a study of response to subunit inactivated influenza vaccine. TCRdb fed the RT-PCR reads into MiXCR, producing one record per CDR3 protein. The sample has 610,000 or so distinct CDR3 sequences, 12% to 15% seen once; the top ten hold over 8.5%. Here the sequenced sample was PBMCs from blood, taken approximately 12 days after vaccination. Source of these receptors: a man in his fifties or sixties who received an inactivated influenza vaccine. CDR3s include the opening cysteine and the closing phenylalanine or tryptophan. D genes are given only for firm matches. Clone size appears in some rows only: once, few, many, or a class for an expanded clone.

CDR3 DNA,CDR3 protein,D gene,J gene,V gene,clone size
TGCAGTGCTAGGGGGACTAGCGGGAGCCCCCACAATGAGCAGTTCTTC,CSARGTSGSPHNEQFF,TRBD2,TRBJ2-1,TRBV20-1,-
TGTGCCAGCCGACCTGGGGCCACAGATACGCAGTATTTT,CASRPGATDTQYF,-,TRBJ2-3,TRBV12-3/TRBV12-4,few
TGTGCCAGCAGCCCTGGGACTAGCACCGCAGATACGCAGTATTTT,CASSPGTSTADTQYF,TRBD2,TRBJ2-3,TRBV11-3,-
TGCAGTGCCATTAAAACAGGGTACGAGCAGTACTTC,CSAIKTGYEQYF,-,TRBJ2-7,TRBV20-1,-
TGTGCCAGCAGCACCAACAGGCCGGGGACTTCGAACACCGGGGAGCTGTTTTTT,CASSTNRPGTSNTGELFF,-,TRBJ2-2,TRBV11-1,many
TGCAGCGTTGAAAGGTTTGGGACAGGGGCTAACAATGAGCAGTTCTTC,CSVERFGTGANNEQFF,TRBD1,TRBJ2-1,TRBV29-1,-
TGCGCCAGCAGCCAAGCGTGGGGGGCCCCTGGCGACCAGTACTTC,CASSQAWGAPGDQYF,-,TRBJ2-5,TRBV4-3,few
TGTGCCAGCAGTCCCGGACAGGCAATTAATGAAAAACTGTTTTTT,CASSPGQAINEKLFF,TRBD1,TRBJ1-4,TRBV12-3/TRBV12-4,-
TGCGCCAGCAGCCCCCGTCCTGTGTTTCAAGAGACCCAGTACTTC,CASSPRPVFQETQYF,-,TRBJ2-5,TRBV4-1,-
TGTGCCATCAGTGAGTCGGGGACTAGCGGGAGTTTTGGGACCCAGTACTTC,CAISESGTSGSFGTQYF,TRBD2,TRBJ2-5,TRBV10-3,many
TGTGCCAGCTCACGGCAGCCCGGGGCGACGGACTTC,CASSRQPGATDF,-,TRBJ1-2,TRBV18,-